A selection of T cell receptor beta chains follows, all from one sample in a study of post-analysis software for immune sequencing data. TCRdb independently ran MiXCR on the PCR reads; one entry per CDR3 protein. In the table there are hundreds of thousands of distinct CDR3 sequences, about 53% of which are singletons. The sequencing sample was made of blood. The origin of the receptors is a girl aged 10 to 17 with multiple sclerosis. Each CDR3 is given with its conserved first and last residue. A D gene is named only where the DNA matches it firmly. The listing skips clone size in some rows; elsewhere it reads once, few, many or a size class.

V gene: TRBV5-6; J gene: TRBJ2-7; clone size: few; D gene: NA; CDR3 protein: CASSGERAATYEQYF; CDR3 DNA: TGTGCCAGCAGCGGGGAGCGGGCCGCTACCTACGAGCAGTACTTC
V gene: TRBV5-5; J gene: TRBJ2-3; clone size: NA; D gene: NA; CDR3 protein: CASSLEGARADTQYF; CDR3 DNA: TGTGCCAGCAGCTTAGAGGGTGCGCGCGCAGATACGCAGTATTTT
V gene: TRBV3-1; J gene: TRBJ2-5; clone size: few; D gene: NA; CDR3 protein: CASSQIRTPQETQYF; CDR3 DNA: TGTGCCAGCAGCCAAATCAGGACACCTCAAGAGACCCAGTACTTC
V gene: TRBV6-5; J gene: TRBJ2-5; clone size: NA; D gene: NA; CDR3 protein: CASSPWAAWTQYF; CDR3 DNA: TGTGCCAGCAGCCCCTGGGCCGCTTGGACCCAGTACTTC
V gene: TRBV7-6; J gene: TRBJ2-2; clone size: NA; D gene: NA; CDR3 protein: CASRPTGELFF; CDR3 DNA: TGTGCCAGCAGGCCCACCGGGGAGCTGTTTTTT
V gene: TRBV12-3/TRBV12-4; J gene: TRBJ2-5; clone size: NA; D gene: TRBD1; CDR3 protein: CASRRDSATPAQYF; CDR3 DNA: TGTGCCAGCAGGAGGGACAGCGCGACCCCAGCCCAGTACTTC
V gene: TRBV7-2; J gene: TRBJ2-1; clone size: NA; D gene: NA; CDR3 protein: CASSSRWSGQVPSYNEQFF; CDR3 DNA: TGTGCCAGCAGCTCAAGGTGGTCGGGACAAGTCCCCAGTTACAATGAGCAGTTCTTC
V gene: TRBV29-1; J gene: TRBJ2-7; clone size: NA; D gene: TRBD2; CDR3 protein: CSAMTSGSYEQYF; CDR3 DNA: TGCAGCGCTATGACTAGCGGATCCTACGAGCAGTACTTC
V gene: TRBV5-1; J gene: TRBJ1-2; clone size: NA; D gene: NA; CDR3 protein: CASSLNAGSDGYTF; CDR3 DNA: TGCGCCAGCAGCTTGAACGCCGGCTCGGATGGCTACACCTTC
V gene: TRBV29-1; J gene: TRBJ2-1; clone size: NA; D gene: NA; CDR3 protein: CSVSAVLRGDEQFF; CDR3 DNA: TGCAGCGTTTCAGCGGTTCTAAGGGGCGATGAGCAGTTCTTC
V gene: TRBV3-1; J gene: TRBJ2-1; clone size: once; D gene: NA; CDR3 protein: CASSQSVSEAEQFF; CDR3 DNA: TGTGCCAGCAGCCAAAGCGTATCTGAGGCAGAGCAGTTCTTC
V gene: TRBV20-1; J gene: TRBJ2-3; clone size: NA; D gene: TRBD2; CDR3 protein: CSAGRAGANTDTQYF; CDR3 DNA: TGCAGTGCCGGGAGGGCGGGGGCGAACACAGATACGCAGTATTTT
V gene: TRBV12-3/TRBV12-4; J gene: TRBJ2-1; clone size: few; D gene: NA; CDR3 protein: CASTPGNNEQFF; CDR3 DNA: TGTGCCAGCACCCCAGGGAACAATGAGCAGTTCTTC
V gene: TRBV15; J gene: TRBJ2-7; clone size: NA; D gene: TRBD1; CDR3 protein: CATSRRRTGASYEQYF; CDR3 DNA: TGTGCCACCAGCAGACGACGGACAGGGGCGTCCTACGAGCAGTACTTC
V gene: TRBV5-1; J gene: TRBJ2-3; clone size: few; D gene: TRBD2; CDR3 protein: CASSLESGGASDTQYF; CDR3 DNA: TGCGCCAGCAGCTTGGAAAGCGGGGGGGCCTCAGATACGCAGTATTTT
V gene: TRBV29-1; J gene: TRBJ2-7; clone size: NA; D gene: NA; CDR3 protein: CSVGGPSYEQYF; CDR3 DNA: TGCAGCGTCGGGGGACCCTCCTACGAGCAGTACTTC
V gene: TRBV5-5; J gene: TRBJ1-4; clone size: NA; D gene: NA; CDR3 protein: CASSRLEKLFF; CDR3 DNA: TGTGCCAGCAGCCGACTCGAAAAACTGTTTTTT
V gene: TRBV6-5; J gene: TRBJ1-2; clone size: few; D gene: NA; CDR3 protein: CASSWEGTSGYTF; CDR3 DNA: TGTGCCAGCAGCTGGGAGGGGACCTCAGGCTACACCTTC
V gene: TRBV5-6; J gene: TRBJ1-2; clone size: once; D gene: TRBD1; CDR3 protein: CASSPWPGTVPGGYTF; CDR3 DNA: TGTGCCAGCAGCCCGTGGCCCGGGACAGTTCCAGGTGGCTACACCTTC
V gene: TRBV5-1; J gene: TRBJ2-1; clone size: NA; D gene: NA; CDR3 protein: CASSLEALSSYNEQFF; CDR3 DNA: TGCGCCAGCAGCTTGGAAGCGCTGAGCTCCTACAATGAGCAGTTCTTC
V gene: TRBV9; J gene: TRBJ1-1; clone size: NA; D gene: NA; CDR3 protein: CASSPGTELVEAFF; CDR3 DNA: TGTGCCAGCAGCCCTGGGACCGAACTGGTTGAAGCTTTCTTT
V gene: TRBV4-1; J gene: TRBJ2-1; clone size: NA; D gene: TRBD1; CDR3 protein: CASSQEGGQGRMRRFF; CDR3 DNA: TGCGCCAGCAGCCAAGAGGGGGGACAGGGGAGAATGAGGCGGTTCTTC
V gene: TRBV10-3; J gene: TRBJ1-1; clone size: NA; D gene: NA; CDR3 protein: CAISSRTVNTEAFF; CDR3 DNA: TGTGCCATCAGTTCGAGGACAGTGAACACTGAAGCTTTCTTT
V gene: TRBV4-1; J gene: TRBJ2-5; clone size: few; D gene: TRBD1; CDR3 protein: CASSQARDRGLRTQYF; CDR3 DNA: TGCGCCAGCAGCCAAGCGAGGGACAGGGGGCTGCGGACCCAGTACTTC
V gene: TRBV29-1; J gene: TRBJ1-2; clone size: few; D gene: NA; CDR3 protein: CSASGAKGYGYTF; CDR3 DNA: TGCAGCGCCTCCGGGGCCAAGGGCTATGGCTACACCTTC
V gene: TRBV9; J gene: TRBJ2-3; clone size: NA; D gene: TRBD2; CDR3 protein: CASSGRAEDTQYF; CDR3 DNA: TGTGCCAGTAGCGGGAGGGCTGAAGATACGCAGTATTTT
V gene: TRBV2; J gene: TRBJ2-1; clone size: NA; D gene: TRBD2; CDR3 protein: CASSEEALGLAGNEQFF; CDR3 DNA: TGTGCCAGCAGTGAAGAAGCTCTCGGACTAGCAGGGAATGAGCAGTTCTTC
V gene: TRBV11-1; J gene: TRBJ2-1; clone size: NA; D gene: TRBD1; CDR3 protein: CASSGPGTGLNNEQFF; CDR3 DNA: TGTGCCAGCAGCGGCCCCGGGACAGGGTTGAACAATGAGCAGTTCTTC
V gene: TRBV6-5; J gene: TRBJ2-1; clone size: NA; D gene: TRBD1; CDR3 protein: CASWTGNNNEQFF; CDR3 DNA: TGTGCCAGCTGGACAGGGAACAACAATGAGCAGTTCTTC
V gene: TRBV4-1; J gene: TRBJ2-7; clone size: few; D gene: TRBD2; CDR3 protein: CASSLGTNGREQYF; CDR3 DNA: TGCGCCAGCAGCCTCGGGACTAACGGGCGCGAGCAGTACTTC
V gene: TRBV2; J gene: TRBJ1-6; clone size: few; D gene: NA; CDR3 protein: CASSDLGNNSPLHF; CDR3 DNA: TGTGCCAGCAGTGATTTGGGTAATAATTCACCCCTCCACTTT
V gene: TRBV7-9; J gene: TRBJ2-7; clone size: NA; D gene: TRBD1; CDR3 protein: CATGQESYEQYF; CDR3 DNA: TGTGCCACTGGACAGGAGAGCTACGAGCAGTACTTC
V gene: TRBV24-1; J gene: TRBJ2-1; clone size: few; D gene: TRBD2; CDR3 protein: CATSDTPSGRGNEQFF; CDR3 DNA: TGTGCCACCAGTGACACGCCTAGCGGGAGGGGGAATGAGCAGTTCTTC
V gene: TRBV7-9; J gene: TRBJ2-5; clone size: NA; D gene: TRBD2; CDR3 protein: CASSLPTSGDYNEQYF; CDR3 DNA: TGTGCCAGCAGTCTGCCAACTAGCGGCGATTACAATGAGCAGTACTTC
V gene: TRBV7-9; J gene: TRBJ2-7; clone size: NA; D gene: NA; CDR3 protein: CAITKQGTREQYF; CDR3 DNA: TGTGCCATCACAAAGCAGGGAACCAGGGAGCAGTACTTC
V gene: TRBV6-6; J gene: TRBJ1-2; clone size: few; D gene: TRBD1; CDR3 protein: CASSYGQGAYYGYTF; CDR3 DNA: TGTGCCAGCAGTTACGGGCAGGGGGCTTACTATGGCTACACCTTC
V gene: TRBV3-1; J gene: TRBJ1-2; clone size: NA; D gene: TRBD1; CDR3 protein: CASSLLIKRGQGDNYGYTF; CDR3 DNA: TGTGCCAGCAGCCTTTTGATAAAGAGGGGACAGGGCGATAACTATGGCTACACCTTC
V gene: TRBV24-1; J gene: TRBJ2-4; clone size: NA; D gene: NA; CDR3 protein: CATLGTSSKNIQYF; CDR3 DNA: TGTGCGACCTTGGGGACTTCGTCCAAAAACATTCAGTACTTC
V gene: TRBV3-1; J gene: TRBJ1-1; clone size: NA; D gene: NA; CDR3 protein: CASSLLDGVNTEAFF; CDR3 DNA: TGTGCCAGCAGCCTGCTGGATGGGGTGAACACTGAAGCTTTCTTT
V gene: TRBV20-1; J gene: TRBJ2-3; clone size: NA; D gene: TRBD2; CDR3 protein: CSARDPGGAGVGTDTQYF; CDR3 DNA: TGCAGTGCTAGAGATCCCGGTGGGGCGGGAGTGGGCACAGATACGCAGTATTTT
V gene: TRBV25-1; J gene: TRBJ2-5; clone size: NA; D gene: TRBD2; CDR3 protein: CASSARRRPAGGGETQYF; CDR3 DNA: TGTGCCAGCAGTGCGCGTCGCCGACCAGCGGGGGGTGGAGAGACCCAGTACTTC
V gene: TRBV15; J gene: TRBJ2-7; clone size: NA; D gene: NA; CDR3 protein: CATSSARKGVSEQYF; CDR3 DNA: TGTGCCACCAGCAGTGCACGAAAGGGGGTTAGCGAGCAGTACTTC
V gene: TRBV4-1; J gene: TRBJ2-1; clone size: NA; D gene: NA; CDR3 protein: CASSLLRGSSYNEQFF; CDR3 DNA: TGTGCCAGCAGTCTGCTAAGGGGCAGCTCCTACAATGAGCAGTTCTTC
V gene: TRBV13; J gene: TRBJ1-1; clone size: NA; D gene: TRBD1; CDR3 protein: CASSPHRGPDTEAFF; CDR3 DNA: TGTGCCAGCAGCCCGCACAGGGGGCCGGACACTGAAGCTTTCTTT
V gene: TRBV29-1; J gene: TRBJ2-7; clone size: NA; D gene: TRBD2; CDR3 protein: CSVGLLAGEQYF; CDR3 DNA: TGCAGCGTTGGGTTACTAGCGGGTGAGCAGTACTTC
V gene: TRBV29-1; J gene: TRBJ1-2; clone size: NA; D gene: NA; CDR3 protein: CSVKGQSELYGYTF; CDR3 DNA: TGCAGCGTTAAAGGACAGTCAGAGTTATATGGCTACACCTTC
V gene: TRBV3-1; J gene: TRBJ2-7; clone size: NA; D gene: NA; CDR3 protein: CASSQDWSYEQYF; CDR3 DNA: TGTGCCAGCAGCCAAGATTGGTCTTACGAGCAGTACTTC
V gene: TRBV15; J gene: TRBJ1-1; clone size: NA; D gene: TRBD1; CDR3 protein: CATSRGGRGGTEAFF; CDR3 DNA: TGTGCCACCAGCAGAGGGGGCAGGGGGGGAACTGAAGCTTTCTTT
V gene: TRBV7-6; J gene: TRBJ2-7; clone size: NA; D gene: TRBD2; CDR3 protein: CASSTAGVSSYEQYF; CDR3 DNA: TGTGCCAGCAGTACAGCGGGGGTGAGCTCCTACGAGCAGTACTTC
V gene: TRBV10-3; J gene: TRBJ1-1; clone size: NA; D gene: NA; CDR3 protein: CAISEGADTEAFF; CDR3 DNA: TGTGCCATCAGTGAAGGCGCCGACACTGAAGCTTTCTTT
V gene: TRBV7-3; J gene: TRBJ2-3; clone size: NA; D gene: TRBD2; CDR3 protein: CASSPRGTSGMRADTQYF; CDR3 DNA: TGTGCCAGCAGCCCCCGCGGGACTAGCGGGATGAGGGCAGATACGCAGTATTTT
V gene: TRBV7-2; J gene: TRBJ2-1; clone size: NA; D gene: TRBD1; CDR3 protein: CASSRDRFNEQFF; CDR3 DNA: TGTGCCAGCAGTCGGGACAGGTTCAATGAGCAGTTCTTC